The rows below give T cell receptor beta chains drawn from one sample of a study of shared clonotypes between healthy human individuals. Only in-frame clones appear in the TCRdb table, and some are missing; sequencing was by immunoSEQ multiplex PCR. The sample has 2 million or so clones, about 94% seen once. Material for sequencing was naive CD8+ T cells sorted from blood. Source of these receptors: a man between 18 and 29 years old in good health. CDR3s include the opening cysteine and the closing phenylalanine or tryptophan. The D gene is left open where the match is weak. Expanded clones get a size class; other rows say once, few or many, or leave the size out.

v_gene	abundance	len	j_gene	d_gene	CDR3nt	CDR3aa
TRBV6-5	once	14	TRBJ2-1	-	TGTGCCAGCAGTTACTCGACTGGAGGTGATGAGCAGTTCTTC	CASSYSTGGDEQFF
TRBV5-4	-	14	TRBJ1-5	-	TGTGCCAGCAGCTTGCAAGGGAGTAGTCAGCCCCAGCATTTT	CASSLQGSSQPQHF
TRBV6-5	-	14	TRBJ2-7	TRBD1	TGTGCCAGCAGTTGGGAGGGACAGGGCTACGAGCAGTACTTC	CASSWEGQGYEQYF
TRBV11-2	-	13	TRBJ1-1	-	TGTGCCAGCAGTCCCATCGGGCTAATTGAAGCTTTCTTT	CASSPIGLIEAFF
TRBV11-2	-	15	TRBJ2-3	-	TGTGCCAGCAGCTTAATGAAGGGAGAGGGGGATACGCAGTATTTT	CASSLMKGEGDTQYF
TRBV4-3	-	17	TRBJ2-3	-	TGCGCCAGCAGCCAGGCCCGAGGAGACGGATTCACAGATACGCAGTATTTT	CASSQARGDGFTDTQYF
TRBV5-6	-	16	TRBJ2-2	TRBD1	TGTGCCAGCAGCCCCAGGGACAGGGGAAACACCGGGGAGCTGTTTTTT	CASSPRDRGNTGELFF
TRBV27	-	15	TRBJ1-3	TRBD1	TGTGCCAGCAGTTTATGGGGACAGAGTGGAAACACCATATATTTT	CASSLWGQSGNTIYF
TRBV7-9	-	15	TRBJ1-1	-	TGTGCCAGCAGCTTAGTTACCTCCGAAAGCACTGAAGCTTTCTTT	CASSLVTSESTEAFF
TRBV9	once	15	TRBJ1-2	-	TGTGCCAGCAGCGTAGTTCCAGGGGACGACTATGGCTACACCTTC	CASSVVPGDDYGYTF
TRBV25-1	few	15	TRBJ2-5	TRBD1	TGTGCCAGCAGTGAGCCAGGACAGGTCCAAGAGACCCAGTACTTC	CASSEPGQVQETQYF
TRBV27	-	13	TRBJ2-1	-	TGTGCCAGCAGTTTTAGTGGCTACAATGAGCAGTTCTTC	CASSFSGYNEQFF
TRBV9	-	14	TRBJ1-2	TRBD1	TGTGCCAGCAGCGTAGGGACAGGGAACTATGGCTACACCTTC	CASSVGTGNYGYTF
TRBV5-8	-	14	TRBJ2-7	TRBD1	TGTGCCAGCAGCTTGACGACAGGGTACGCCGAGCAGTACTTC	CASSLTTGYAEQYF
TRBV9	once	15	TRBJ2-7	-	TGTGCCAGCAGCGTAGAAGGTGATCCCTCCTACGAGCAGTACTTC	CASSVEGDPSYEQYF
TRBV27	-	13	TRBJ2-7	-	TGTGCCAGCAGTTTATCCCAGTCGTACGAGCAGTACTTC	CASSLSQSYEQYF
TRBV2	-	15	TRBJ2-7	TRBD2	TGTGCCAGCAGGGACGGACTAGCGGGAGGATACGAGCAGTACTTC	CASRDGLAGGYEQYF
TRBV29-1	-	15	TRBJ2-1	TRBD2	TGCAGCGTTGAAGAGCCTAGCGGGGGGGACAATGAGCAGTTCTTC	CSVEEPSGGDNEQFF
TRBV7-9	-	15	TRBJ2-1	-	TGTGCCAGCAGCTTAGGCTTCGGATTCAACAATGAGCAGTTCTTC	CASSLGFGFNNEQFF
TRBV11-3	-	14	TRBJ2-7	-	TGTGCCAGCAGCTTAGGTTTCGGGGGCTACGAGCAGTACTTC	CASSLGFGGYEQYF
TRBV19	-	13	TRBJ1-1	-	TGTGCCAGTAACTGGGGACAGAACACTGAAGCTTTCTTT	CASNWGQNTEAFF
TRBV6-1	-	11	TRBJ1-4	-	TGTGCCAGCAGAGACAGCGGAAAACTGTTTTTT	CASRDSGKLFF
TRBV4-1	-	15	TRBJ2-1	-	TGCGCCAGCAGCCAAGGAGTTACAGGCCTGGGTGAGCAGTTCTTC	CASSQGVTGLGEQFF